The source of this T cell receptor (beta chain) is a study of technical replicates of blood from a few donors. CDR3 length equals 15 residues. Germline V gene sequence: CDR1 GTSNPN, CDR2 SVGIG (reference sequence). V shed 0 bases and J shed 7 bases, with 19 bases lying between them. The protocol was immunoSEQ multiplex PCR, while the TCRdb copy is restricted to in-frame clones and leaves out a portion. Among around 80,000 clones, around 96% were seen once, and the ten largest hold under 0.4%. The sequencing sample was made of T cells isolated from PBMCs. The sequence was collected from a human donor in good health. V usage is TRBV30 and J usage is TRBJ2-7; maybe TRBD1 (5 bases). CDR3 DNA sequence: TGTGCCTGGAGTGTCCCCACCGACAGTCCGATGGAGCAGTACTTC. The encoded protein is CAWSVPTDSPMEQYF.